This T cell receptor beta chain was obtained from a study of T cells in localized non-small cell lung cancer. Using immunoSEQ multiplex PCR, the repertoire was profiled, and TCRdb retains in-frame clones only, with some absent. The sample holds tens of thousands of clones, more than 75% seen once. A note on this clone: Its matching antigen is unknown.

Findings and caveats of the study: Appearances in adjacent lung were noted for a median approximately 50 of the top 100 tumor clones. Clonality peaked in uninvolved adjacent lung rather than tumor.

V lost 0 bases and J lost 4, with 13 bases in between. The CDR3 contains 15 residues. Germline CDR1 is SGHRS and CDR2 is YFSETQ. This TCR was recovered from a woman aged 35-75 years with stage I squamous cell lung carcinoma. The chain uses TRBV5-1 and TRBJ1-1; D may be TRBD1 (5 bases). The sample in question was peripheral blood, obtained before any cancer treatment. Here the CDR3 DNA reads TGCGCCAGCAGCTTGGAGGTAGGGAGGGGCACTGAAGCTTTCTTT. Encoded protein: CASSLEVGRGTEAFF.